This TCR beta chain was recorded in a study of blood T cell repertoires in COVID-19. Across the study: Whether acute or convalescent, the COVID-19 samples came from the United States, Italy and Spain. T cells, B-cell-depleted T cells, or PBMCs provided the cDNA or gDNA that served as material.

Seattle enrolled patients during active infection and tracked them longitudinally. Here immunoSEQ multiplex PCR was the method, and the copy in TCRdb shows in-frame clones only, minus some. The table records about 50,000 clones, about four fifths of them present only once. Per the germline V gene, CDR1 is LGHNA and CDR2 is YNFKEQ. The ends were cut back, 1 base at V and 7 bases at J, with 11 bases in the middle. The CDR3 has 14 amino acids. The rearrangement joins TRBV4-2 to TRBJ2-1; D may be TRBD2 (6 bases). Material: peripheral blood. The receptor was derived from a woman older than 75 with COVID-19, enrolled during active disease. The CDR3, as DNA: TGTGCCAGCAGCCAAGGCCTGGGGGGTAATGAGCAGTTCTTC. This translates into CASSQGLGGNEQFF.